The T cell receptor (beta chain) described here comes from a study of cytomegalovirus exposure and HLA in healthy donors. Whole-study results and caveats: Published work reported that the classifier diagnosed cytomegalovirus status with high specificity and sensitivity. Reported findings show TCR beta sequences accurately forecast HLA-A and HLA-B alleles in most subjects.

V shed 4 bases, J shed 1 base, and the junction held 12 bases outside the gene matches. Germline V gene sequence: CDR1 SGHDT, CDR2 YYEEEE. CDR3 size: 17 residues. A note on this clone: Its specificity is not known.

A multiplex PCR was run with 60 Vbeta primers and 13 Jbeta primers. Here immunoSEQ multiplex PCR was the method, and the copy in TCRdb shows in-frame clones only, minus some. The data show over 110,000 clones, around 72% seen once. The donors gave bone marrow, and they were healthy. This receptor was taken from a woman between 40 and 55 years old in good health and CMV-seronegative. Sequenced sample: PBMCs. This chain joins TRBV5-6 and TRBJ1-1; TRBD1 aligns across 8 bases. In DNA, the CDR3 is TGTGCCAGCAGCCCAAGGGGGCCAGGGGGCTCGAACACTGAAGCTTTCTTT. Translated, it gives CASSPRGPGGSNTEAFF.